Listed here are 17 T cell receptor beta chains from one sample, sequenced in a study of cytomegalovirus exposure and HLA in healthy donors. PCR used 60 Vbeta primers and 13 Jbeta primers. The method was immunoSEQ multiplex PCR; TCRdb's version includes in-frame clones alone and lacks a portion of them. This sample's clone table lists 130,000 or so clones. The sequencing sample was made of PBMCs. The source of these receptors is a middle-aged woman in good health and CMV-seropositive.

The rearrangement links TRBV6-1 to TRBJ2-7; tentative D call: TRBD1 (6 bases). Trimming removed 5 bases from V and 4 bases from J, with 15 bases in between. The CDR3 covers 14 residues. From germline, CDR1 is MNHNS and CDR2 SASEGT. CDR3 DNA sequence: TGTGCCAGCAGTCCCCGGGACACGGAGTACGAGCAGTACTTC. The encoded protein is CASSPRDTEYEQYF.

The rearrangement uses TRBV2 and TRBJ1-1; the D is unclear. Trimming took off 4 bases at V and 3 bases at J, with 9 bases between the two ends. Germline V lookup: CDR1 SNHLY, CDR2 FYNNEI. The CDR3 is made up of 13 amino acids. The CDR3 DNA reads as TGTGCCAGCAGTGGCGAGCGAGACACTGAAGCTTTCTTT. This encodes CASSGERDTEAFF.

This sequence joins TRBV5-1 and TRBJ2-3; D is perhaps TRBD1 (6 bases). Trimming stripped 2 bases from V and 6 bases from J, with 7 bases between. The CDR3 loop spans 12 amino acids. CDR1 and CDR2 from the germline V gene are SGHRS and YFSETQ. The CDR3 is CASSLRGDTQYF. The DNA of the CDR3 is TGCGCCAGCAGCTTAAGGGGGGATACGCAGTATTTT.

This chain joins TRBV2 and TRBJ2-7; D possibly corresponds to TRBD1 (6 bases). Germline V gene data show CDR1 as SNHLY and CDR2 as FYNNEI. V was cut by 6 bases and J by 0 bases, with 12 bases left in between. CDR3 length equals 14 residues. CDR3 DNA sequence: TGTGCCAGCAGAGCTCGGGACATCTCCTACGAGCAGTACTTC. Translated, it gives CASRARDISYEQYF. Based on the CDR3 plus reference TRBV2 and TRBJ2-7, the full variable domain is EPEVTQTPSHQVTQMGQEVILRCVPISNHLYFYWYRQILGQKVEFLVSFYNNEISEKSEIFDDQFSVERPDGSNFTLKIRSTKLEDSAMYFCASRARDISYEQYFGPGTRLTVT.

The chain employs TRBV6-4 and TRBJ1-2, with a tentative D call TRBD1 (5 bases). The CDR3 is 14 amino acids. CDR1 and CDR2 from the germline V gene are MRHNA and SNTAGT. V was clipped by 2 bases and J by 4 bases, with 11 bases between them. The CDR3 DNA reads TGTGCCAGCAGTGACCGGCAGGGCGGCTATGGCTACACCTTC. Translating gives CASSDRQGGYGYTF.

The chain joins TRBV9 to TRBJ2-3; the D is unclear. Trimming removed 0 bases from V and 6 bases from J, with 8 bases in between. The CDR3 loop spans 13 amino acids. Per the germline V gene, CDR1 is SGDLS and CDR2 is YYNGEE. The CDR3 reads CASSVVVEDTQYF. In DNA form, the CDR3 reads TGTGCCAGCAGCGTAGTGGTTGAGGATACGCAGTATTTT.

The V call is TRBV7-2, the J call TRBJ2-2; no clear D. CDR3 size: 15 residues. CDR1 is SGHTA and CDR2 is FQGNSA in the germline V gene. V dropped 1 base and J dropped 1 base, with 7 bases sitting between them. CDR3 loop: CASSLVSGNTGELFF. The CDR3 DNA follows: TGTGCCAGCAGCTTAGTATCGGGGAACACCGGGGAGCTGTTTTTT.

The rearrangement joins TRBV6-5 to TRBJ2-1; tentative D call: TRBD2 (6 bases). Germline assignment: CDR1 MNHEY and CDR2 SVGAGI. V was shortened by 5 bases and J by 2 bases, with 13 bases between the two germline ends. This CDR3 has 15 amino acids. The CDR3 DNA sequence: TGTGCCAGCAGTCCCGGACTATCAACCTACAATGAGCAGTTCTTC. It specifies CASSPGLSTYNEQFF.

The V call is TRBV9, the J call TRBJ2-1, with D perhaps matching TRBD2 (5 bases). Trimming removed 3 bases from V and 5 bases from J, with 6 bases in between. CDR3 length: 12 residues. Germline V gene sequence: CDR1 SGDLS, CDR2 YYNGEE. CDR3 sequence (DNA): TGTGCCAGCAGCGGGGGAGACAATGAGCAGTTCTTC. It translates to CASSGGDNEQFF.

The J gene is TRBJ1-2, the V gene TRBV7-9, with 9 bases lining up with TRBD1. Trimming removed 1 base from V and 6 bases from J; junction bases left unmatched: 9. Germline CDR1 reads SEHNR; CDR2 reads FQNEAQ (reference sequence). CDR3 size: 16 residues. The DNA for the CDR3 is TGTGCCAGCAGCTTAGAGGCAGGACAGGGGTGGAATGGCTACACCTTC. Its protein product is CASSLEAGQGWNGYTF.

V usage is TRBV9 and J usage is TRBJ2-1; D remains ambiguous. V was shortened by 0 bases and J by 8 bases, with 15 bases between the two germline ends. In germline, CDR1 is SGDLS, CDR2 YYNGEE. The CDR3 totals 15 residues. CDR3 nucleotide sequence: TGTGCCAGCAGCGTAGAGTTCCGCGCCTCTGATGAGCAGTTCTTC. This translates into CASSVEFRASDEQFF.

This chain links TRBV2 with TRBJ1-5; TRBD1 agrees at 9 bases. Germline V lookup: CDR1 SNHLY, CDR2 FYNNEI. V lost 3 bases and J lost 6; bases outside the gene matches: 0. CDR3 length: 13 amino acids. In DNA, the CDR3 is TGTGCCAGCAGTGAGACAGGGGGTCAGCCCCAGCATTTT. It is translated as CASSETGGQPQHF.

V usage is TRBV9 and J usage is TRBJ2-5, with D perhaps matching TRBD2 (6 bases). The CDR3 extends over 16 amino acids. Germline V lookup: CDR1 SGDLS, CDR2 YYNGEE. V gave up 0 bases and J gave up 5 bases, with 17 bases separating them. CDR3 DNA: TGTGCCAGCAGCGTAGATGTCGCGGGAAGCAGGGAGACCCAGTACTTC. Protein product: CASSVDVAGSRETQYF. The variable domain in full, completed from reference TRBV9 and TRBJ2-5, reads DSGVTQTPKHLITATGQRVTLRCSPRSGDLSVYWYQQSLDQGLQFLIQYYNGEERAKGNILERFSAQQFPDLHSELNLSSLELGDSALYFCASSVDVAGSRETQYFGPGTRLLVL.

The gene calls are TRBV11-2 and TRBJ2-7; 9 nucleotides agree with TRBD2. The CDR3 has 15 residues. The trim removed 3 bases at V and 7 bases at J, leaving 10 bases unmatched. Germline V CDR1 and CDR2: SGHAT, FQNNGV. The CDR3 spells CASSFSGSGSGEQYF. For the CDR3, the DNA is TGTGCCAGCAGCTTTAGCGGGAGTGGTTCGGGTGAGCAGTACTTC. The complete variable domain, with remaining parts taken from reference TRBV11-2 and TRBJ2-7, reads EAGVAQSPRYKIIEKRQSVAFWCNPISGHATLYWYQQILGQGPKLLIQFQNNGVVDDSQLPKDRFSAERLKGVDSTLKIQPAKLEDSAVYLCASSFSGSGSGEQYFGPGTRLTVT.

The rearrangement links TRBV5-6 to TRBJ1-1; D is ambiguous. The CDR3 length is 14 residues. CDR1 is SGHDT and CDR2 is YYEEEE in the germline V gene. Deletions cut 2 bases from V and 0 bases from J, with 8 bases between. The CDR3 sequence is CASSFSEVNTEAFF. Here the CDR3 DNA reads TGTGCCAGCAGCTTCTCAGAGGTGAACACTGAAGCTTTCTTT.

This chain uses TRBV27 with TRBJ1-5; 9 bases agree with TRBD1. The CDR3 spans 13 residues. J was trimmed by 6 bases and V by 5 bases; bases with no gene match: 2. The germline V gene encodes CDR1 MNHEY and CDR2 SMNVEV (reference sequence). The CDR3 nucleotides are TGTGCCAGCAGTCCGGACAGGGGTCAGCCCCAGCATTTT. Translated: CASSPDRGQPQHF.

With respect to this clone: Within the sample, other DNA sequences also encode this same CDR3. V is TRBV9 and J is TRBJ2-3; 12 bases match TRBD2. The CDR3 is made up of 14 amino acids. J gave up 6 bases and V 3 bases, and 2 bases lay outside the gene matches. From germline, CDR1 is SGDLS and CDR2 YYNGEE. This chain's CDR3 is CASSASGRADTQYF. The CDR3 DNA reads TGTGCCAGCAGCGCTAGCGGGAGGGCGGATACGCAGTATTTT.